One T cell receptor beta chain is described in this entry. The trim removed 5 bases at V and 5 bases at J, leaving 9 bases unmatched. CDR3 length: 17 amino acids. CDR1 and CDR2 (germline): SGHTA, FQGNSA. Localized lung adenocarcinoma, a non-small cell lung cancer, affected the donors. The sample comes from a study of CD4 and CD8 cells across lung adenocarcinoma regions. TCRdb re-called the PCR reads with MiXCR, one entry per CDR3 protein. In the table there are approximately 18,000 distinct CDR3 sequences, under 60% of which are singletons. The sequenced material came from CD8+ T cells from the center of a lung tumor. The TCR sequence derives from a female donor with lung adenocarcinoma. The CD4 and CD8 labels of this study may be unreliable. This chain joins TRBV7-2 and TRBJ2-5; TRBD2 matches 15 bases. The chain's CDR3 is CASSHGTSGRWGETQYF. The CDR3 coding sequence is TGTGCCAGCAGCCACGGGACTAGCGGGAGGTGGGGGGAGACCCAGTACTTC.